A selection of T cell receptor beta chains follows, all from one sample in a study of cytomegalovirus exposure and HLA in healthy donors. Here immunoSEQ multiplex PCR was the method, and the copy in TCRdb shows in-frame clones only, minus some. The table records 130,000 to 150,000 clones, 75% to 90% of them present only once. Material for sequencing was PBMCs. Receptors originate from a woman aged 25 to 39 in good health and CMV-seronegative. The CDR3 runs from the conserved cysteine through the conserved F or W. D genes are given only for firm matches. Clone sizes are given selectively: once, few, many, or a class where the clone is expanded.

v_gene	j_gene	d_gene	abundance	CDR3aa	CDR3nt
TRBV6-1	TRBJ1-1	TRBD1	few	CASSELQGQVILSEAFF	TGTGCCAGCAGTGAATTACAGGGACAGGTTATTCTCTCTGAAGCTTTCTTT
TRBV15	TRBJ1-1	TRBD1	.	CATSGRRGREAFF	TGTGCCACCAGCGGGAGGAGGGGGCGCGAAGCTTTCTTT
TRBV2	TRBJ2-7	TRBD2	.	CASSASSGGAYEQYF	TGTGCCAGCAGTGCCTCTAGCGGGGGGGCCTACGAGCAGTACTTC
TRBV7-2	TRBJ2-7	TRBD1	.	CASSLDRGGEQYF	TGTGCCAGCAGCTTGGACAGGGGGGGCGAGCAGTACTTC
TRBV30	TRBJ1-5	.	.	CAWSRGQINQPQHF	TGTGCCTGGAGTCGTGGACAGATAAATCAGCCCCAGCATTTT
TRBV4-3	TRBJ2-1	.	.	CASSQDPLTSSHNEQFF	TGCGCCAGCAGCCAAGACCCGCTAACTAGCAGCCACAATGAGCAGTTCTTC
TRBV6-1	TRBJ2-7	.	.	CASNRLPGDLNEQYF	TGTGCCAGCAACAGACTTCCGGGGGATCTGAACGAGCAGTACTTC
TRBV23-1	TRBJ2-5	.	.	CASSQRGSQETQYF	TGCGCCAGCAGTCAAAGAGGGTCCCAAGAGACCCAGTACTTC
TRBV10-2	TRBJ1-1	TRBD1	.	CASRYRPDRGGDTEAFF	TGCGCCAGCAGGTATAGACCGGACAGGGGCGGGGACACTGAAGCTTTCTTT
TRBV15	TRBJ1-1	TRBD1	few	CATSNQQGGTEAFF	TGTGCCACCAGCAATCAACAGGGGGGAACTGAAGCTTTCTTT
TRBV9	TRBJ2-7	TRBD2	.	CASSRVLAGGEQYF	TGTGCCAGCAGCCGCGTACTAGCGGGAGGCGAGCAGTACTTC
TRBV9	TRBJ1-4	.	.	CASSPLTGEKLFF	TGTGCCAGCAGCCCTTTGACGGGTGAAAAACTGTTTTTT
TRBV9	TRBJ2-7	TRBD2	.	CASSVAGTSGSYEQYF	TGTGCCAGCAGCGTAGCCGGGACTAGCGGGAGTTACGAGCAGTACTTC
TRBV19	TRBJ2-6	TRBD1	.	CASSDRAGANVLTF	TGTGCCAGTAGTGACAGGGCTGGGGCCAACGTCCTGACTTTC
TRBV15	TRBJ2-3	TRBD1	.	CATSRDPGTGVKADTQYF	TGTGCCACCAGCAGAGACCCCGGGACAGGGGTTAAAGCAGATACGCAGTATTTT
TRBV7-6	TRBJ1-6	.	.	CASSLGGRRFGSPLHF	TGTGCCAGCAGCTTAGGAGGCCGCCGTTTTGGGTCACCCCTCCACTTT
TRBV6-6	TRBJ2-1	TRBD1	few	CASRNSGQQFYNEQFF	TGTGCCAGCAGAAACTCGGGACAGCAATTTTACAATGAGCAGTTCTTC
TRBV18	TRBJ2-7	TRBD1	once	CASSASGTVSYEQYF	TGTGCCAGCTCAGCTTCCGGGACAGTCTCCTACGAGCAGTACTTC
TRBV5-1	TRBJ2-7	.	.	CASSLVSVSYEQYF	TGCGCCAGCAGCTTGGTATCGGTGTCCTACGAGCAGTACTTC
TRBV7-3	TRBJ1-6	TRBD1	.	CASSRGTANNSPLHF	TGTGCCAGCAGCCGAGGGACAGCTAATAATTCACCCCTCCACTTT
TRBV6-1	TRBJ1-5	TRBD1	.	CASSGQGGQPQHF	TGTGCCAGCAGTGGACAGGGGGGCCAGCCCCAGCATTTT
TRBV30	TRBJ2-7	TRBD1	.	CAWSGGTGAYEQYF	TGTGCCTGGAGTGGTGGGACAGGAGCCTACGAGCAGTACTTC
TRBV6-4	TRBJ2-7	TRBD1	.	CASSRDRGSYEQYF	TGTGCCAGCAGCCGGGACAGGGGCTCCTACGAGCAGTACTTC
TRBV6-5	TRBJ2-5	.	.	CASRETANQETQYF	TGTGCCAGCAGGGAGACAGCGAACCAAGAGACCCAGTACTTC
TRBV30	TRBJ2-6	.	.	CAWGSGSGANVLTF	TGTGCCTGGGGGAGCGGCTCTGGGGCCAACGTCCTGACTTTC
TRBV2	TRBJ2-7	TRBD1	.	CASRFPGQGNYEQYF	TGTGCCAGCCGCTTCCCGGGACAGGGAAACTACGAGCAGTACTTC
TRBV6-1	TRBJ2-5	TRBD1	.	CASSEFWTGVNIETQYF	TGTGCCAGCAGTGAATTTTGGACAGGGGTGAATATAGAGACCCAGTACTTC
TRBV18	TRBJ1-6	TRBD1	.	CASSLQGTGVNSPLHF	TGTGCCAGCTCCCTTCAGGGGACAGGGGTTAATTCACCCCTCCACTTT
TRBV6-1	TRBJ1-2	TRBD1	.	CASSEGVEGADGYTF	TGTGCCAGCAGTGAAGGAGTTGAGGGGGCTGATGGCTACACCTTC
TRBV5-1	TRBJ1-1	.	.	CASSSAGMNTEAFF	TGCGCCAGCAGCTCCGCAGGAATGAACACTGAAGCTTTCTTT
TRBV5-6	TRBJ2-7	.	once	CASSFFGPQRFHEQYF	TGTGCCAGCAGCTTCTTTGGGCCTCAAAGGTTCCACGAGCAGTACTTC
TRBV5-1	TRBJ1-1	.	.	CASSAEVQPTEAFF	TGCGCCAGCAGCGCGGAGGTCCAGCCCACTGAAGCTTTCTTT
TRBV15	TRBJ2-2	.	once	CATRKGPGTGELFF	TGTGCCACCAGAAAAGGGCCAGGGACCGGGGAGCTGTTTTTT
TRBV30	TRBJ1-1	.	.	CAWGRGEWGTEAFF	TGTGCCTGGGGCAGGGGCGAGTGGGGCACTGAAGCTTTCTTT
TRBV11-3	TRBJ2-1	.	.	CASSPGRDYNEQFF	TGTGCCAGCAGCCCTGGTCGCGATTACAATGAGCAGTTCTTC
TRBV4-1	TRBJ1-1	.	.	CASSQPRKGGAEAFF	TGCGCCAGCAGCCAGCCCCGAAAGGGAGGTGCTGAAGCTTTCTTT
TRBV2	TRBJ2-7	.	once	CASREDSYEQYF	TGTGCCAGCAGGGAGGACAGCTACGAGCAGTACTTC
TRBV7-9	TRBJ2-3	TRBD2	.	CASSPGLGRTDTQYF	TGTGCCAGCAGCCCGGGACTAGGTCGCACAGATACGCAGTATTTT
TRBV14	TRBJ2-7	.	.	CASSPGTGSYEQYF	TGTGCCAGCAGCCCTGGGACTGGCTCCTACGAGCAGTACTTC
TRBV7-2	TRBJ2-7	TRBD2	.	CASSLNVAGGGEQYF	TGTGCCAGCAGCTTAAACGTTGCGGGGGGTGGGGAGCAGTACTTC
TRBV28	TRBJ2-7	TRBD1	.	CASSLTGTSYEQYF	TGTGCCAGCAGCCTGACAGGGACCAGCTACGAGCAGTACTTC
TRBV27	TRBJ2-7	TRBD1	.	CASWTGTGLYEQYF	TGTGCCAGCTGGACCGGGACAGGGCTCTACGAGCAGTACTTC
TRBV6-1	TRBJ2-1	.	.	CAILSYNEQFF	TGTGCCATCCTCTCCTACAATGAGCAGTTCTTC